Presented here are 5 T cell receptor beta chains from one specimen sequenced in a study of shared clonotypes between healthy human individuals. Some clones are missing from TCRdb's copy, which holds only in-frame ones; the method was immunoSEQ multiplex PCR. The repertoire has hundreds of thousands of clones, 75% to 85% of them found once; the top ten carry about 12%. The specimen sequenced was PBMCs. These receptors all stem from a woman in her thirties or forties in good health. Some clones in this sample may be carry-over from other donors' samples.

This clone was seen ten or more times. The CDR3 region has the DNA TGTGCCAGCAGCCGGGGGAGCGGACAGGCCTCTAACTATGGCTACACCTTC. Translated, it gives CASSRGSGQASNYGYTF. The V and J genes are TRBV16 and TRBJ1-2, with 7 positions matching TRBD1. CDR3 size: 17 residues. The ends lost 4 bases at V and 0 bases at J; junction bases unmatched: 11. Germline V gene data show CDR1 as KGHSY and CDR2 as FQNENV.

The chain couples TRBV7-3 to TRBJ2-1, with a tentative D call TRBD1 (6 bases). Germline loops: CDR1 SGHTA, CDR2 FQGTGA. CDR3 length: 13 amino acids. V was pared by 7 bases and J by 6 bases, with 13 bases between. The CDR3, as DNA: TGTGCCAGCAAACTGGACAGAACCAATGAGCAGTTCTTC. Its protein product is CASKLDRTNEQFF. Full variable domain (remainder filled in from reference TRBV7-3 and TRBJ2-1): GAGVSQTPSNKVTEKGKYVELRCDPISGHTALYWYRQSLGQGPEFLIYFQGTGAADDSGLPNDRFFAVRPEGSVSTLKIQRTERGDSAVYLCASKLDRTNEQFFGPGTRLTVL.

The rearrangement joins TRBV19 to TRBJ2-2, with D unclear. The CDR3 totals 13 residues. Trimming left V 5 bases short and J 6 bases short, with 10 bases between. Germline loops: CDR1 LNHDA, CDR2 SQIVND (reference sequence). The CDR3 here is CASSRWISGELFF. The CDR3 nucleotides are TGTGCCAGTAGTCGATGGATATCCGGGGAGCTGTTTTTT.

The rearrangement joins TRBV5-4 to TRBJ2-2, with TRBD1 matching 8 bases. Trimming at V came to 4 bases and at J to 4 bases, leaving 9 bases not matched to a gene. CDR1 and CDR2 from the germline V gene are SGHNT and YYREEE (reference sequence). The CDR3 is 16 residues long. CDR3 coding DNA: TGTGCCAGCAGCCGGGGACAGGCGGCTAGCACCGGGGAGCTGTTTTTT. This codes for CASSRGQAASTGELFF.

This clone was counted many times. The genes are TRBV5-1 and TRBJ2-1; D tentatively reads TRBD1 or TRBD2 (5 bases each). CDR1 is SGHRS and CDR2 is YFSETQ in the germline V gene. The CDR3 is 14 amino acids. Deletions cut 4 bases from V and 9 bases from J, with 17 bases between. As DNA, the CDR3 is TGCGCCAGCAGCGGCCCCGGGACGGTGGTTGAGCAGTTCTTC. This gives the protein CASSGPGTVVEQFF. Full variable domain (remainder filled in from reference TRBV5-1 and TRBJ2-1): KAGVTQTPRYLIKTRGQQVTLSCSPISGHRSVSWYQQTPGQGLQFLFEYFSETQRNKGNFPGRFSGRQFSNSRSEMNVSTLELGDSALYLCASSGPGTVVEQFFGPGTRLTVL.